The rows below give T cell receptor beta chains drawn from one sample of a study of blood T cell repertoires in COVID-19. The repertoire was sequenced with immunoSEQ multiplex PCR; TCRdb's copy has only in-frame clones and lacks some. The sample yields about 250,000 clones, roughly four fifths seen once. Input material: PBMCs or T cells enriched from blood (not recorded which). Every receptor here comes from a man aged 35 to 55 who had been exposed to COVID-19. The CDR3 runs from the conserved cysteine through the conserved F or W. D genes are given only for firm matches. The size entry is marked missing in some rows and otherwise reads once, few, many or a size class.

TRBJ1-5,few,TRBV5-8,15,TRBD1,TGTGCCAGCAGCTTGTTGACAGGGGGTAATCAGCCCCAGCATTTT,CASSLLTGGNQPQHF
TRBJ2-1,-,TRBV6-6,20,TRBD2,TGTGCCAGCAGTCAGGACAGCTCGGGACTAGCGGGAGAAGGTTCCGATGAGCAGTTCTTC,CASSQDSSGLAGEGSDEQFF
TRBJ2-1,-,TRBV4-2,15,TRBD2,TGTGCCAGCAGCCAATCACCCCGGGAGGGCCATGAGCAGTTCTTC,CASSQSPREGHEQFF
TRBJ2-1,-,TRBV11-3,15,TRBD1,TGTGCCAGCAGCCAGACCGGGACAGGGGGTTCTGAGCAGTTCTTC,CASSQTGTGGSEQFF
TRBJ1-5,-,TRBV28,16,-,TGTGCCAGCGCCCGAAATGGGGGAGGTTCAGGCCAGCCCCAGCATTTT,CASARNGGGSGQPQHF
TRBJ2-6,-,TRBV18,15,-,TGTGCCAGTCCCTACAGGGACCGGAGGGCCAACGTCCTGACTTTC,CASPYRDRRANVLTF
TRBJ1-1,-,TRBV7-3,13,-,TGTGCCAGCAGCTTACCTGGACGGGGTGAAGCTTTCTTT,CASSLPGRGEAFF
TRBJ1-2,once,TRBV2,14,-,TGTGCCAGCAGAGGGGTGACTAGGACGGGCGGCTACACCTTC,CASRGVTRTGGYTF
TRBJ2-1,once,TRBV5-4,16,TRBD1,TGTGCCAGCAGACCCGGACAGGGGCCGGAATACAATGAGCAGTTCTTC,CASRPGQGPEYNEQFF
TRBJ1-4,-,TRBV6-5,16,TRBD1,TGTGCCAGCAGTTGGATACCGGGACAGCGTAATGAAAAACTGTTTTTT,CASSWIPGQRNEKLFF
TRBJ1-2,-,TRBV3-1/TRBV3-2,16,-,TGTGCCAGCAGCCAAGGAGGAGTAGTCGGCCACTATGGCTACACCTTC,CASSQGGVVGHYGYTF
TRBJ2-1,-,TRBV14,13,-,TGTGCCAGCAGCTTAGTAATTGCGGGGAGCAAGTTCTTC,CASSLVIAGSKFF
TRBJ1-5,-,TRBV7-8,16,TRBD1,TGTGCCAGCAGCTTGGGACAGACAGGAGGCAATCAGCCCCAGCATTTT,CASSLGQTGGNQPQHF
TRBJ2-3,-,TRBV11-3,15,-,TGTGCCAGCAGCTTATTGGGAGTTGACACAGATACGCAGTATTTT,CASSLLGVDTDTQYF
TRBJ1-5,-,TRBV10-3,16,-,TGTGCCACCCGGACGACAGGTGCGACAAGTAATCAGCCCCAGCATTTT,CATRTTGATSNQPQHF
TRBJ1-2,-,TRBV11-2,12,TRBD1,TGTGCCAGCAGCTGGGACAGGGGTGGCTACACCTTC,CASSWDRGGYTF
TRBJ1-1,-,TRBV2,13,-,TGTGCCAGCAGTTCCGACAGCAACACTGAAGCTTTCTTT,CASSSDSNTEAFF
TRBJ2-3,-,TRBV7-3,18,TRBD2,TGTGCCAGCAGACGGGGACTAGCGGGAGCCTCCTACACAGATACGCAGTATTTT,CASRRGLAGASYTDTQYF
TRBJ1-2,few,TRBV10-3,15,-,TGTGCCATCAGTGCCAGGACAGCCCGGGAGGAGGGCTACACCTTC,CAISARTAREEGYTF
TRBJ1-4,-,TRBV5-5,16,TRBD1,TGTGCCAGCAGCTTGAGGCAGGGGGCGCCCCCTGAAAAACTGTTTTTT,CASSLRQGAPPEKLFF
TRBJ1-2,-,TRBV3-1/TRBV3-2,13,-,TGTGCCAGCAGCCAAGGGTCCGGGAGTGGCTACACCTTC,CASSQGSGSGYTF
TRBJ1-3,few,TRBV6-5,15,-,TGTGCCAGCAGTTACGGCCAGGGCAGTGGAAACACCATATATTTT,CASSYGQGSGNTIYF
TRBJ2-1,-,TRBV10-3,17,TRBD2,TGTGCCATCAGTGGTAAGAACGGGACTAGCGATTCCGGTGAGCAGTTCTTC,CAISGKNGTSDSGEQFF
TRBJ2-3,-,TRBV12-5,13,TRBD2,TGTGCTAGTAAGGCTAGCGGGCCGGATACGCAGTATTTT,CASKASGPDTQYF
TRBJ2-7,-,TRBV19,13,TRBD1,TGTGCCAGTAGCCGGGACAGGGACTACGAGCAGTATTTC,CASSRDRDYEQYF
TRBJ1-4,-,TRBV19,14,-,TGTGCCAGTAGTTCCTTACTCGGCGGTGAAAAACTGTTTTTT,CASSSLLGGEKLFF
TRBJ1-2,-,TRBV10-3,13,-,TGTGCCACTAGATCTGGGGGGAGCTATGGCTACACCTTC,CATRSGGSYGYTF
TRBJ1-5,-,TRBV5-6,15,TRBD1,TGTGCCAGCAGCACCGGGACAGGGGGCAATCAGCCCCAGCATTTT,CASSTGTGGNQPQHF
TRBJ2-7,once,TRBV30,12,TRBD2,TGTGCCTGGAGTACGGGGGGCTACGAGCAGTACTTC,CAWSTGGYEQYF
TRBJ2-3,-,TRBV6-5,15,TRBD2,TGTGCCAGCAGAGCACTAGCGGGAGGACCAGATACGCAGTATTTT,CASRALAGGPDTQYF
TRBJ2-7,once,TRBV5-6,15,-,TGTGCCAGCAGCTTTGGCCAGATAAGCTCCTACGAGCAGTACTTC,CASSFGQISSYEQYF
TRBJ2-5,-,TRBV25-1,17,TRBD1,TGTGCCAGCAGTGAATATCTCGGACAGGGGGGTTCGGAGACCCAGTACTTC,CASSEYLGQGGSETQYF
TRBJ1-1,-,TRBV19,13,TRBD1,TGTGCCAGTTCACGGGACAGGGGGCCTGAAGCTTTCTTT,CASSRDRGPEAFF
TRBJ2-3,-,TRBV12-3/TRBV12-4,11,-,TGTGCCAGCAGCCAATCAGATACGCAGTATTTT,CASSQSDTQYF
TRBJ1-4,-,TRBV5-1,13,-,TGCGCCAGCAGCTTCCAGGCTAATGAAAAACTGTTTTTT,CASSFQANEKLFF
TRBJ1-5,-,TRBV27,12,-,TGTGCCAGCTCCCCGGGGAATCAGCCCCAGCATTTT,CASSPGNQPQHF
TRBJ2-1,once,TRBV9,15,TRBD2,TGTGCCAGCAGCCTAGGGGGACTAGCATCCGGTGAGCAGTTCTTC,CASSLGGLASGEQFF
TRBJ1-5,-,TRBV20-1,14,-,TGCAGTGCTAGTCTTGGCGGGAACAATCAGCCCCAGCATTTT,CSASLGGNNQPQHF